Following are 32 T cell receptor beta chains from one sample sequenced in a study of T cell repertoires in cytomegalovirus infection. MiXCR was run by TCRdb on the reads, yielding one entry per CDR3 protein. The sample contains fewer than 700,000 distinct CDR3 sequences, around 24% of which appear only once. Sequenced: CD8+ T cells from PBMCs. These receptors were obtained from a human donor in good health (CMV status not recorded). Some clones in this sample may be carry-over from other donors' samples.

The chain carries TRBV20-1 and TRBJ2-7; D ambiguous. This CDR3 comprises 15 residues. Germline V CDR1 and CDR2: DFQATT, SNEGSKA (reference sequence). V was cut by 0 bases and J by 3 bases, with 15 bases left in between. CDR3 in amino acids: CSAREPTPVGYEQYV. The CDR3 bases are TGCAGTGCTAGAGAACCAACCCCGGTGGGCTACGAGCAGTACGTC.

V is TRBV6-4 and J is TRBJ2-3; 8 positions agree with TRBD2. J gave up 1 base and V 6 bases, and 6 bases lay outside the gene matches. The CDR3 loop spans 15 amino acids. Germline V gene lookup returns CDR1 MRHNA and CDR2 SNTAGT. The CDR3 sequence is CASRPGLAGTDTQYF. CDR3 coding DNA: TGTGCCAGCAGACCCGGACTAGCTGGCACAGATACGCAGTATTTT.

This clonotype was found many times. V and J are TRBV12-3 or TRBV12-4 and TRBJ1-1; the match to TRBD1 covers 7 bases. This CDR3 contains 14 residues. Trimming removed 8 bases from V and 6 bases from J; junction bases left unmatched: 12. This CDR3 is CASSVTGILAEAFF. CDR3 sequence (DNA): TGTGCCAGCTCAGTGACAGGGATCCTCGCTGAAGCTTTCTTT.

This chain joins TRBV6-2 or TRBV6-3 and TRBJ1-5; TRBD1 is a possible D gene (5 bases). CDR1 and CDR2 (germline): MNHEY, SVGEGT. V was pared by 5 bases and J by 9 bases, with 17 bases between. This CDR3 comprises 14 residues. This CDR3 is CASSLDREFRPQHF. The CDR3 DNA sequence: TGTGCCAGCAGTCTTGACAGAGAGTTCCGGCCCCAGCATTTT.

This clonotype has at least ten counts. This chain joins TRBV6-1 and TRBJ2-6; no reliable D call. Trimming cost V 5 bases and J 1 base, with 21 bases left between them. The CDR3 has 19 residues. The germline gives CDR1 MNHNS, CDR2 SASEGT. The CDR3 loop reads CASSLSRRKLFSGANVLTF. Here the CDR3 DNA reads TGTGCCAGCAGTTTGAGTAGAAGGAAACTCTTTTCTGGGGCCAACGTCCTGACTTTC.

Remarks on this clonotype: At one boundary the junction diverges from the germline segment, which might be a read error. The gene calls are TRBV13 and TRBJ2-7; no definite D call. Germline V gene lookup returns CDR1 PRHDT and CDR2 FYEKMQ (reference sequence). This CDR3 has 13 amino acids. CDR3 coding DNA: TGTGCCAGCAGCCTAGGACCCTTTTACGAGCAGTACTTC. Its translation: CASSLGPFYEQYF.

This clonotype was seen at least ten times. The gene calls are TRBV6-6 and TRBJ2-4; TRBD1 matches 11 bases. The CDR3 sequence is 18 residues long. The germline V gene has CDR1 MNHNY and CDR2 SVGAGI (reference sequence). After removal of 1 base from V and 3 bases from J, the junction contained 8 bases not matched to a gene. CDR3 sequence reads: CASSYYESGTGGKNIQYF. The CDR3 DNA sequence: TGTGCCAGCAGTTACTATGAATCCGGGACAGGGGGCAAAAACATTCAGTACTTC.

The rearrangement links TRBV6-2 or TRBV6-3 to TRBJ2-7; 8 bases are a match to TRBD1. Looked up from germline, CDR1 is MNHEY and CDR2 is SVGEGT. The CDR3 spans 15 residues. The J segment lost 5 bases and the V segment lost 1 base, leaving 7 bases of the junction unmatched. CDR3 protein: CASSYFLDRDHEQYF. The CDR3 DNA follows: TGTGCCAGCAGTTACTTTCTGGACAGGGACCACGAGCAGTACTTC.

The CDR3: CASSFRLAGHPIHTDTQYF. As DNA, the CDR3 is TGTGCCAGCAGTTTTCGACTAGCGGGTCACCCGATCCACACAGATACGCAGTATTTT. The chain couples TRBV12-3 or TRBV12-4 to TRBJ2-3; TRBD2 matches at 10 bases. CDR3 length: 19 residues. V shed 3 bases and J 2 bases; nucleotides not matched to a gene: 14.

The J gene is TRBJ2-6, the V gene TRBV19, with 7 bases lining up with TRBD1. The CDR3 length is 16 residues. From germline, CDR1 is LNHDA and CDR2 SQIVND (reference sequence). The V segment lost 6 bases and the J segment 2 bases; nucleotides outside the gene matches: 7. The CDR3 sequence: CASRGTESPGANVLTF. The CDR3, as DNA: TGTGCCAGTAGGGGGACAGAGTCCCCTGGGGCCAACGTCCTGACTTTC.

The chain combines TRBV6-8 with TRBJ2-2, with 7 bases lining up with TRBD2. CDR3 length: 15 amino acids. Trimming took 5 bases from V and 5 from J; bases not matched to a gene: 8. Germline CDR1 and CDR2: MNHGY and SAAAGT. This chain's CDR3 is CASSKLTSRTGELFF. CDR3 nucleotides: TGTGCCAGCAGTAAACTGACTAGCCGGACCGGGGAGCTGTTTTTT.

The chain recombines TRBV7-9 with TRBJ2-7; 8 nucleotides agree with TRBD1. Unmatched junction bases numbered 3, after V lost 3 bases and J lost 5 bases. There are 13 residues in the CDR3. Germline CDR1 reads SEHNR; CDR2 reads FQNEAQ (reference sequence). For the CDR3, the DNA is TGTGCCAGCAGCTTCGAGACAGGGGACGAGCAGTACGTC. This gives the protein CASSFETGDEQYV.

CDR3 sequence (DNA): TGTGCCAGCAGCCCCGGCCGACGTAACTATGGCTACACCTTC. Its protein is CASSPGRRNYGYTF. The J gene is TRBJ1-2, the V gene TRBV6-1; the D is unclear. Per the germline V gene, CDR1 is MNHNS and CDR2 is SASEGT. The V end was cut by 6 bases, the J end by 1 base, with 12 bases between. CDR3 size: 14 residues.

This clonotype was recorded many times. This rearrangement joins TRBV7-8 to TRBJ2-1, with 10 nucleotides matching TRBD2. Looked up from germline, CDR1 is SGHVS and CDR2 is FQNEAQ. This CDR3 is built from 18 residues. V dropped 7 bases and J dropped 6; count of bases not matched to a gene: 18. The CDR3 is CASILNSLAGVGLNEQFF. DNA of the CDR3: TGTGCCAGCATTCTTAATAGCCTAGCGGGGGTGGGGCTCAATGAGCAGTTCTTC.

This rearrangement joins TRBV28 to TRBJ2-3; 8 bases are shared with TRBD2. The CDR3 sequence is 17 residues long. CDR1 and CDR2 (germline): MDHEN, SYDVKM. V lost 2 bases to trimming and J lost 2 bases; unmatched junction nucleotides: 9. The CDR3 DNA sequence: TGTGCCAGCAGTTTACTCACAGCGGGGGTTTTCACAGATACGCAGTATTTT. Translated: CASSLLTAGVFTDTQYF.

The genes are TRBV10-1 and TRBJ2-4; D remains unclear. Germline assignment: CDR1 WNHNN and CDR2 SYGVQD (reference sequence). This CDR3 is built from 17 residues. Trimming removed 6 bases at V and 3 bases at J, with 21 bases between. The CDR3 loop is CASRYPLPQRSKNIQYF. The DNA for the CDR3 is TGCGCCAGCAGGTACCCCCTACCCCAAAGAAGCAAAAACATTCAGTACTTC.

This clonotype was recorded many times. This chain joins TRBV7-2 and TRBJ2-3, with 7 nucleotides matching TRBD1. The CDR3 sequence is 19 residues long. With 6 bases clipped from V and 2 bases from J, the junction kept 20 bases outside the gene matches. The germline gives CDR1 SGHTA, CDR2 FQGNSA. CDR3 sequence: CASSTHRGRPIRITDTQYF. CDR3 coding DNA: TGTGCCAGCAGTACGCACAGGGGCCGCCCTATCAGGATCACAGATACGCAGTATTTT.

This clonotype was picked up many times. The chain employs TRBV7-2 and TRBJ1-1; D is possibly TRBD1 (6 bases). Germline CDR1 reads SGHTA; CDR2 reads FQGNSA. V lost 4 bases to trimming and J lost 0 bases, with 12 bases between them. This CDR3 is 15 amino acids long. CDR3 region: CASSYPTGMNTEAFF. The CDR3, as DNA: TGTGCCAGCAGCTATCCGACAGGCATGAACACTGAAGCTTTCTTT.

This clonotype was observed at least ten times. The chain has TRBV11-1 and TRBJ2-1, with D hard to call. This CDR3 spans 15 amino acids. Germline V gene sequence: CDR1 SGHAT, CDR2 FQDESV (reference sequence). Trimming cost V 5 bases and J 5 bases, with 16 bases left between them. The DNA for the CDR3 is TGTGCCAGCAGCCCCGCCGGGCAGTGGGACAATGAGCAGTTCTTC. It codes for CASSPAGQWDNEQFF.

This clonotype was observed at least ten times. CDR3 sequence reads: CASSFVRGGTEAFF. The CDR3 DNA follows: TGTGCCAGCAGCTTCGTCAGGGGCGGAACTGAAGCTTTCTTT. The V gene is TRBV7-8, the J gene TRBJ1-1, with a tentative D call TRBD1 (6 bases). The germline V gene has CDR1 SGHVS and CDR2 FQNEAQ. CDR3 length: 14 residues. The V gene lost 3 bases and the J gene lost 5 bases, with 13 bases spanning the gap.

This clonotype showed up just a few times. This sequence joins TRBV2 and TRBJ2-1, with 10 bases aligning to TRBD1. The trim removed 6 bases at V and 4 bases at J, leaving 15 bases unmatched. CDR1 is SNHLY, CDR2 FYNNEI, per germline. This CDR3 has 18 residues. The CDR3 here is CASRKSRDRGWPYNEQFF. CDR3 DNA: TGTGCCAGCAGAAAGTCCCGGGACAGGGGCTGGCCTTACAATGAGCAGTTCTTC. The variable domain in full, with the rest retrieved from reference TRBV2 and TRBJ2-1, is EPEVTQTPSHQVTQMGQEVILRCVPISNHLYFYWYRQILGQKVEFLVSFYNNEISEKSEIFDDQFSVERPDGSNFTLKIRSTKLEDSAMYFCASRKSRDRGWPYNEQFFGPGTRLTVL.

In its sample, this clonotype was seen many times. The rearrangement links TRBV4-1 to TRBJ2-2; unclear D gene. The CDR3 spans 15 residues. Germline assignment: CDR1 MGHRA and CDR2 YSYEKL. The V and J ends lost 1 base and 0 bases respectively, with 6 bases between them. For the CDR3, the DNA is TGCGCCAGCAGCCAAGGGAGAGCGAACACCGGGGAGCTGTTTTTT. Its protein product is CASSQGRANTGELFF.

The chain employs TRBV6-1 and TRBJ2-7; TRBD2 might be the D (5 bases). The V gene lost 5 bases and the J gene lost 3 bases, with 11 bases spanning the gap. Per germline, CDR1 MNHNS and CDR2 SASEGT. CDR3 length equals 13 residues. The CDR3 DNA reads as TGTGCCAGCAGTTACGGGAAGGGCTACGAGCAGTACGTC. Protein product: CASSYGKGYEQYV.

This clonotype was counted many times. The chain joins TRBV6-2 or TRBV6-3 to TRBJ2-1, with TRBD2 matching 7 bases. V was clipped by 2 bases and J by 7 bases; unmatched bases: 5. From germline, CDR1 is MNHEY and CDR2 SVGEGT. This CDR3 region has 14 residues. In DNA form, the CDR3 reads TGTGCCAGCAGTTACGCCCGGGGGGTGAATGAGCAGTTCTTC. This codes for CASSYARGVNEQFF.

The chain carries TRBV5-6 and TRBJ2-7; 7 nucleotides line up with TRBD2. V gave up 0 bases and J gave up 6 bases; unmatched junction bases: 9. Looked up from germline, CDR1 is SGHDT and CDR2 is YYEEEE. The CDR3 runs 15 residues. The CDR3 sequence: CASSLGWGGVGEQYF. DNA for the CDR3: TGTGCCAGCAGCTTGGGATGGGGAGGGGTAGGCGAGCAGTACTTC.

The rearrangement uses TRBV27 and TRBJ2-1, with 9 bases lining up with TRBD2. Losses at the gene ends were 6 bases for V and 4 bases for J; bases not matched to a gene: 10. The CDR3 is made up of 16 amino acids. In germline, CDR1 is MNHEY, CDR2 SMNVEV (reference sequence). CDR3 bases: TGTGCCAGCAGCCGTGACGCGGGGGGGTTTTACAATGAGCAGTTCTTC. Its translation is CASSRDAGGFYNEQFF.

The chain employs TRBV29-1 and TRBJ2-1; 8 nucleotides line up with TRBD1. The CDR3 runs to 14 residues. Trimming cost V 1 base and J 12 bases; bases outside gene matches: 11. CDR1 and CDR2 (germline): SQVTM, ANQGSEA. The CDR3 is CSVEGVTGDLRQFF. CDR3 DNA: TGCAGCGTTGAAGGGGTGACAGGGGACTTAAGGCAGTTCTTC.

Many counts were recorded for this clonotype. The rearrangement links TRBV10-3 to TRBJ2-2, with TRBD2 matching 9 bases. V lost 0 bases, J lost 1 base, and 9 bases stayed unmatched. Germline CDR1 ENHRY, CDR2 SYGVKD. The CDR3 is made up of 19 amino acids. CDR3: CAISESSTLAGLNTGELFF. CDR3 DNA sequence: TGTGCCATCAGTGAGTCGTCTACGCTAGCGGGATTGAACACCGGGGAGCTGTTTTTT.

With respect to this clonotype: This may arise from a read error, as a much more abundant clone is one base away. The V and J genes are TRBV7-6 and TRBJ1-5, with D unresolved. Germline CDR1 SGHVS, CDR2 FNYEAQ. This CDR3 has 14 residues. The CDR3 bases are TGTGCCAGCAGTCCAGACGCTAGCAATCAGCCCCAGCGTTTT. Translated: CASSPDASNQPQRF.

V usage is TRBV28 and J usage is TRBJ2-1; 10 bases fit TRBD2. With 6 bases clipped from V and 7 bases from J, the junction kept 12 bases outside the gene matches. Germline V gives CDR1 MDHEN, CDR2 SYDVKM. The CDR3 has 16 residues. CDR3 amino acids: CASSYILAGPGNEQFF. CDR3 DNA: TGTGCCAGCAGCTACATACTAGCGGGGCCGGGGAATGAGCAGTTCTTC. Using reference TRBV28 and TRBJ2-1 for the parts outside the CDR3, the full variable domain is DVKVTQSSRYLVKRTGEKVFLECVQDMDHENMFWYRQDPGLGLRLIYFSYDVKMKEKGDIPEGYSVSREKKERFSLILESASTNQTSMYLCASSYILAGPGNEQFFGPGTRLTVL.

The chain employs TRBV28 and TRBJ2-3, with a tentative D call TRBD1 (5 bases). The V end lost 5 bases, the J end lost 6 bases, and 6 bases lay between the germline ends. CDR3 length: 11 amino acids. Per the germline V gene, CDR1 is MDHEN and CDR2 is SYDVKM. This CDR3 reads CASSKGDTQYF. DNA of the CDR3: TGTGCCAGCAGTAAGGGGGATACGCAGTATTTT.

The chain carries TRBV10-2 and TRBJ1-4; the D is unclear. Germline V gives CDR1 WSHSY, CDR2 SAAADI. Trimming removed 1 base from V and 7 bases from J, with 10 bases in between. CDR3 length: 14 amino acids. The CDR3 coding sequence is TGCGCCAGCAGTGAGTTTTCGAAGGGTGAAAAACTGTTTTTT. Translation gives CASSEFSKGEKLFF.